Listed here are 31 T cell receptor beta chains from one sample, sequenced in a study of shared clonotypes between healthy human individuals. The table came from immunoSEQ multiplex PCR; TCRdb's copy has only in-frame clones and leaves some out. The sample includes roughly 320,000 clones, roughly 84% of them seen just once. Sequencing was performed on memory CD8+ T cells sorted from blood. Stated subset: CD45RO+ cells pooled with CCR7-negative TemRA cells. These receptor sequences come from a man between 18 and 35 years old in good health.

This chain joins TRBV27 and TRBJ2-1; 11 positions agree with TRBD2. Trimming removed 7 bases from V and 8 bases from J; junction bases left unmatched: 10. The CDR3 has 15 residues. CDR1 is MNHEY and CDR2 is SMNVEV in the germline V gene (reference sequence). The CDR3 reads CASKLAGEPLDEQFF. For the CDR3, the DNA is TGTGCCAGCAAACTAGCGGGAGAACCTCTAGATGAGCAGTTCTTC.

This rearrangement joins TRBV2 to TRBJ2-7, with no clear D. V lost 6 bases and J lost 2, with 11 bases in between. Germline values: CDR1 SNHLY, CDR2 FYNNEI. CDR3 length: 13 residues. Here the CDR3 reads CASSLSLPYEQYF. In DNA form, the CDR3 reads TGTGCCAGCAGCCTATCCTTACCCTACGAGCAGTACTTC.

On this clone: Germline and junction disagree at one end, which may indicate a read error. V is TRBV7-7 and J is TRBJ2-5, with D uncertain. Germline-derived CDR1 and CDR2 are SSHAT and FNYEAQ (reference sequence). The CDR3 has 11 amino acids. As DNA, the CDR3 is TGTGCTAGCAGCCCTGGCGGGACCCAGTACTTC. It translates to CASSPGGTQYF.

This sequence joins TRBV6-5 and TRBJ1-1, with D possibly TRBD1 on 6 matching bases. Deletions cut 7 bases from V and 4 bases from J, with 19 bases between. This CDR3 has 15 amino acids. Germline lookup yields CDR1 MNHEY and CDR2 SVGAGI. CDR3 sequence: CASTPRGGAGTEAFF. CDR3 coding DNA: TGTGCCAGCACCCCGAGGGGGGGTGCGGGCACTGAAGCTTTCTTT.

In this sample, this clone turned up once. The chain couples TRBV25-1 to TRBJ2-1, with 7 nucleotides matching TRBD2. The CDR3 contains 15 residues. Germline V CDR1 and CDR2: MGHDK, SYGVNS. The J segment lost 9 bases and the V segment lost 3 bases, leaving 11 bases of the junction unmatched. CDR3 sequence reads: CASSDRLAYGREQFF. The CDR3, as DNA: TGTGCCAGCAGTGATCGACTAGCTTATGGACGTGAGCAGTTCTTC.

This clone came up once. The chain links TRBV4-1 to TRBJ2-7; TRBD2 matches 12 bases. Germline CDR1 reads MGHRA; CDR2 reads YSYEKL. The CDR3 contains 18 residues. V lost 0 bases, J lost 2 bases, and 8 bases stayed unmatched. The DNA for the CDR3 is TGCGCCAGCAGCCAAGATCTGCTAGCGGGGGGGCTGACCTACGAGCAGTACTTC. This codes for CASSQDLLAGGLTYEQYF.

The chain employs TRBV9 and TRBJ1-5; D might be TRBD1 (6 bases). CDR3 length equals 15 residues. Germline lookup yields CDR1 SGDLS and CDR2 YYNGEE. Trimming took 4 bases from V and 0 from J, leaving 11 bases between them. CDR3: CASSPQGNSNQPQHF. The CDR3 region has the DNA TGTGCCAGCAGCCCGCAGGGGAATAGCAATCAGCCCCAGCATTTT.

CDR3 in DNA: TGTGCCAGCAGTTGGGGCAGGTCCCCCCCTTATGGCTACACCTTC. Translation gives CASSWGRSPPYGYTF. The chain couples TRBV6-5 to TRBJ1-2; D may be TRBD1 (5 bases). V was cut by 4 bases and J by 5 bases, with 17 bases left in between. The CDR3 is made up of 15 amino acids. Germline-derived CDR1 and CDR2 are MNHEY and SVGAGI.

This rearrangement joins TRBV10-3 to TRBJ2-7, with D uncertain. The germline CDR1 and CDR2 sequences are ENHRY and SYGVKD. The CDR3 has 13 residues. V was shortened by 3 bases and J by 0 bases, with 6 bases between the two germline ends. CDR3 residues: CAISDPPSYEQYF. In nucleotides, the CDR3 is TGTGCCATCAGTGACCCCCCCTCCTACGAGCAGTACTTC.

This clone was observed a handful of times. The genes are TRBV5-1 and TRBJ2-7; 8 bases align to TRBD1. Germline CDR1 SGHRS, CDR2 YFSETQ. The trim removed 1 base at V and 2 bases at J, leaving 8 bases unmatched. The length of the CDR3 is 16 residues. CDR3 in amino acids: CASSLRQGIGAYEQYF. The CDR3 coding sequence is TGCGCCAGCAGCTTGAGACAGGGGATTGGGGCCTACGAGCAGTACTTC. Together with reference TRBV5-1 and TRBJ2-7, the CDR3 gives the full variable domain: KAGVTQTPRYLIKTRGQQVTLSCSPISGHRSVSWYQQTPGQGLQFLFEYFSETQRNKGNFPGRFSGRQFSNSRSEMNVSTLELGDSALYLCASSLRQGIGAYEQYFGPGTRLTVT.

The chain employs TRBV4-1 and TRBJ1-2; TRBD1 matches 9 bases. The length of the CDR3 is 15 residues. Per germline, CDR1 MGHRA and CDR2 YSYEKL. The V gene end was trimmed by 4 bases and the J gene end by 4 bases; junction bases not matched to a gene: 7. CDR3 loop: CASSPGTGFSYGYTF. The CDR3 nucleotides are TGCGCCAGCAGCCCAGGGACAGGGTTCTCCTATGGCTACACCTTC.

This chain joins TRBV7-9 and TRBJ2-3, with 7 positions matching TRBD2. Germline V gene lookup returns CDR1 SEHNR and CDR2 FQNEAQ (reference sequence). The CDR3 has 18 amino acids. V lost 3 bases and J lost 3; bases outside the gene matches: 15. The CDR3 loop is CASSFPWEGGPGTDTQYF. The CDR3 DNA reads TGTGCCAGCAGCTTCCCCTGGGAGGGAGGGCCGGGGACAGATACGCAGTATTTT.

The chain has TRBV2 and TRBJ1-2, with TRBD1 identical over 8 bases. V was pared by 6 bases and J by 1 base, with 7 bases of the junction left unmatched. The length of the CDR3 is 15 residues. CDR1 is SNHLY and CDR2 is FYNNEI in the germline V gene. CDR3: CASRESGQDNYGYTF. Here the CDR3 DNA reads TGTGCCAGCAGAGAGTCGGGACAGGATAACTATGGCTACACCTTC.

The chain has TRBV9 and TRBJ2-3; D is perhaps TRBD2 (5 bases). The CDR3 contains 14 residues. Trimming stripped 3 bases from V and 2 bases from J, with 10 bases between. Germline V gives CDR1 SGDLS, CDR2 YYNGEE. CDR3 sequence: CASSADYYTDTQYF. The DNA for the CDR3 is TGTGCCAGCAGCGCAGACTACTACACAGATACGCAGTATTTT.

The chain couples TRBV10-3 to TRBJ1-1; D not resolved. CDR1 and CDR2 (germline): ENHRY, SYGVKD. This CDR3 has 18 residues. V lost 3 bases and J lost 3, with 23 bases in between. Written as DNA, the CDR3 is TGTGCCATCAGTGATACCGCAGGATCGCAACCATCGCACACTGAAGCTTTCTTT. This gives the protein CAISDTAGSQPSHTEAFF.

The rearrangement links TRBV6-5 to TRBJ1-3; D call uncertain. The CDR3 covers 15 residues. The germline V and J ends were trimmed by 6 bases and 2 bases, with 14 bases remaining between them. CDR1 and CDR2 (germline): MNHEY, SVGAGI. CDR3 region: CASRFRENPGNTIYF. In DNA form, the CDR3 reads TGTGCCAGCAGGTTCCGGGAGAACCCTGGAAACACCATATATTTT.

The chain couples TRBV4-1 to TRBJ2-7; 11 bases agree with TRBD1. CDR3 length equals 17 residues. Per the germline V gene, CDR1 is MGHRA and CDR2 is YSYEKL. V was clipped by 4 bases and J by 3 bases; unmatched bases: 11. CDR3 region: CASSPGPGQGVYYEQYF. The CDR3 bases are TGCGCCAGCAGCCCTGGTCCGGGACAGGGGGTATACTACGAGCAGTACTTC.

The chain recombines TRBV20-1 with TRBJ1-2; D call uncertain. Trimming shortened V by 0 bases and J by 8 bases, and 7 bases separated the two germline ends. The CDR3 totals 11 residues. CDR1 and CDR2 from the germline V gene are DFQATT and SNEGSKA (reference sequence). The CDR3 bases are TGCAGTGCTAGAGATATGAGCGGCTACACCTTC. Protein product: CSARDMSGYTF.

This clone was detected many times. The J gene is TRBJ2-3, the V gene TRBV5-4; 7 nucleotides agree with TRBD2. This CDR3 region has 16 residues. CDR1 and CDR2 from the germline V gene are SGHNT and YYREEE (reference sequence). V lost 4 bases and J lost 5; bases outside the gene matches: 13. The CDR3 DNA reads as TGTGCCAGCAGCCCGGAGGGGCGGGAGCTAGGAGATACGCAGTATTTT. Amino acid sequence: CASSPEGRELGDTQYF.

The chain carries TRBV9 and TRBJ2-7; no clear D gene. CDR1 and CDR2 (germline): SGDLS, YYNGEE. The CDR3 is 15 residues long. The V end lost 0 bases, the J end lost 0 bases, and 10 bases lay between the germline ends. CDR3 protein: CASSVGWLSSYEQYF. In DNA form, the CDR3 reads TGTGCCAGCAGCGTAGGCTGGCTTAGCTCCTACGAGCAGTACTTC.

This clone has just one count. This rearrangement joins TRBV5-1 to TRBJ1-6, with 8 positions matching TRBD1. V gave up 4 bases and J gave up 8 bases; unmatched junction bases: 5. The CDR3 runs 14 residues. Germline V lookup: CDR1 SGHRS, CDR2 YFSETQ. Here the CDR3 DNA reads TGCGCCAGCAGCATTGACAGGGGTTATTCACCCCTCCACTTT. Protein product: CASSIDRGYSPLHF. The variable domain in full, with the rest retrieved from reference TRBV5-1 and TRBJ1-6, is KAGVTQTPRYLIKTRGQQVTLSCSPISGHRSVSWYQQTPGQGLQFLFEYFSETQRNKGNFPGRFSGRQFSNSRSEMNVSTLELGDSALYLCASSIDRGYSPLHFGNGTRLTVT.

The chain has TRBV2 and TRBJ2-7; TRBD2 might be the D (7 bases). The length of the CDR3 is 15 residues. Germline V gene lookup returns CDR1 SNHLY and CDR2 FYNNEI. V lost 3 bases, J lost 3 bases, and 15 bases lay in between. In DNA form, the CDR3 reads TGTGCCAGCAGTGATCCGGCGGGGGCAAACTACGAGCAGTACTTC. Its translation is CASSDPAGANYEQYF.

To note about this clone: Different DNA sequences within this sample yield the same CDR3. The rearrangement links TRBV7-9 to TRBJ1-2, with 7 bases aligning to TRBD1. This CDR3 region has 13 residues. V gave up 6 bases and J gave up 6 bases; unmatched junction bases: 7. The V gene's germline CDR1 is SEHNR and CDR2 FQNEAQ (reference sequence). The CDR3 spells CASSPNTGDGYTF. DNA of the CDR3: TGTGCCAGCAGTCCCAACACAGGGGATGGCTACACCTTC.

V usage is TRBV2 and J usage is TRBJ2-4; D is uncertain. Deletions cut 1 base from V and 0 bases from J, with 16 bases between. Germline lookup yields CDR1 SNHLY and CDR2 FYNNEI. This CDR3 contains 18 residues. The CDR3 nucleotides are TGTGCCAGCAGTGAAGTCCCAGCCGTGATACCAGCCAAAAACATTCAGTACTTC. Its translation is CASSEVPAVIPAKNIQYF.

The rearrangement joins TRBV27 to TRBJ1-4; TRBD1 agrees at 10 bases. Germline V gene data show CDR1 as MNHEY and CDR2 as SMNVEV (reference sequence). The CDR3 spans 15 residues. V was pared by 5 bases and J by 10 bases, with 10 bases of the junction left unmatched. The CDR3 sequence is CASSRHRDRGLKLFF. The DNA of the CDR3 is TGTGCCAGCAGTCGGCACCGGGACAGGGGTTTAAAACTGTTTTTT. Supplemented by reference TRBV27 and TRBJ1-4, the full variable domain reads EAQVTQNPRYLITVTGKKLTVTCSQNMNHEYMSWYRQDPGLGLRQIYYSMNVEVTDKGDVPEGYKVSRKEKRNFPLILESPSPNQTSLYFCASSRHRDRGLKLFFGSGTQLSVL.

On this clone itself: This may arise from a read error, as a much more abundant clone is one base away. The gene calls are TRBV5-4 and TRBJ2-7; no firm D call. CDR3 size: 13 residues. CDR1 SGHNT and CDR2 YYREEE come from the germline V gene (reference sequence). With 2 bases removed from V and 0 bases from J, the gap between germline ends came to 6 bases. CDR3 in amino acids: CASSLRSSYEQYF. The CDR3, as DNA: TGTGCCAGCAGCTTACGGAGCTCCTACGAGCAGTACTTC.

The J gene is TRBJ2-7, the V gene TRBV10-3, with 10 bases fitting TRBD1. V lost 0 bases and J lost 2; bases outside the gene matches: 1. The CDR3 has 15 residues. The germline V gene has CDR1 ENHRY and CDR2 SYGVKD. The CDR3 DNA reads TGTGCCATCAGTGAGTCCGGACAGGGGGCCTACGAGCAGTACTTC. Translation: CAISESGQGAYEQYF.

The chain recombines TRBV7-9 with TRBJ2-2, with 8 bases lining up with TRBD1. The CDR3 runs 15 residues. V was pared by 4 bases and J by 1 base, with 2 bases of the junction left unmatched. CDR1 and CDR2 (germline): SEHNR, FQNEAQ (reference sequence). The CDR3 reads CASSSGQGNTGELFF. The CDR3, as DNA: TGTGCCAGCAGCTCCGGACAGGGGAACACCGGGGAGCTGTTTTTT.

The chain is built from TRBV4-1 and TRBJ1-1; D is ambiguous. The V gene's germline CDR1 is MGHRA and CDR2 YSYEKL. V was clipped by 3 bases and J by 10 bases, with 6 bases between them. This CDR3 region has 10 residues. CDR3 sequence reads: CASSHGRAFF. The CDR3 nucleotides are TGCGCCAGCAGCCATGGTCGAGCTTTCTTT.

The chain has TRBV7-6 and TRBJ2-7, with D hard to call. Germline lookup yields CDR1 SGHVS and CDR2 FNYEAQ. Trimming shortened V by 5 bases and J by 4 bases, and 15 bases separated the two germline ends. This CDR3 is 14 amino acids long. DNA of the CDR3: TGTGCCAGCAGCCCCGAGGCGGAGAGTTACGAGCAGTACTTC. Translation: CASSPEAESYEQYF.

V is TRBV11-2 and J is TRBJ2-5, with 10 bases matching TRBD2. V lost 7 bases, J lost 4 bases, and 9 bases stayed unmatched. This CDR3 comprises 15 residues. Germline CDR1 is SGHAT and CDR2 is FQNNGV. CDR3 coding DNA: TGTGCCAGCACCGATTGGAGACTAGCGGGAGAGACCCAGTACTTC. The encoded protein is CASTDWRLAGETQYF.